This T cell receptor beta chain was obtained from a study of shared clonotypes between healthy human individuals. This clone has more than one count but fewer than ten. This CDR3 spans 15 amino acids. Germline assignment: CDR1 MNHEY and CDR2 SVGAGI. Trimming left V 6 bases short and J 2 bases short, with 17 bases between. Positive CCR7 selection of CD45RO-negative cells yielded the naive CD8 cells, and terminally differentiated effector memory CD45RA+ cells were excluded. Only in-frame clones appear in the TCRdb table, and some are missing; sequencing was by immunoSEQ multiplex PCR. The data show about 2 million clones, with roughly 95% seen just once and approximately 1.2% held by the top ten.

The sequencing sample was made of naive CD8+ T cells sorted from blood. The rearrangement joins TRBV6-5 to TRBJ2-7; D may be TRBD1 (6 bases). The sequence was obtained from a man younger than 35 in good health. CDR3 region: CASSDGTPQAYEQYF. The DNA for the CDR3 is TGTGCCAGCAGCGACGGGACACCACAAGCCTACGAGCAGTACTTC.